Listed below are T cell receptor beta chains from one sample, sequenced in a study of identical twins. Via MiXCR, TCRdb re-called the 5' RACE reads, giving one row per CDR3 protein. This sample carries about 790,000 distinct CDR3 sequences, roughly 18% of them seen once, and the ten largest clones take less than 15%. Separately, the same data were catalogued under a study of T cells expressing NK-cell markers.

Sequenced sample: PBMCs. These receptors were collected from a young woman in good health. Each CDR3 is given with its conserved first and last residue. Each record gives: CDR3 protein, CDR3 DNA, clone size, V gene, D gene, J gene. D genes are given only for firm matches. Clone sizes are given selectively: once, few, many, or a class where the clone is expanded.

CDR3: CASSEPQGVKNIQYF
DNA: TGTGCCAGCAGCGAACCCCAGGGAGTCAAAAACATTCAGTACTTC
size: -
V: TRBV7-3
D: -
J: TRBJ2-4

CDR3: CASSFLGQGTDTQYF
DNA: TGTGCCAGCAGTTTTTTGGGACAGGGGACGGATACGCAGTATTTT
size: -
V: TRBV12-3/TRBV12-4
D: TRBD1
J: TRBJ2-3

CDR3: CASSLMGPFGTEAFF
DNA: TGCGCCAGCAGCTTGATGGGCCCCTTTGGCACTGAAGCTTTCTTT
size: -
V: TRBV5-1
D: -
J: TRBJ1-1

CDR3: CASSGASYNSPLHF
DNA: TGTGCCAGCAGTGGGGCCTCCTATAATTCACCCCTCCACTTT
size: -
V: TRBV12-3/TRBV12-4
D: -
J: TRBJ1-6

CDR3: CSARVGLRETQYF
DNA: TGCAGTGCTAGAGTGGGCCTAAGGGAGACCCAGTACTTC
size: few
V: TRBV20-1
D: -
J: TRBJ2-5

CDR3: CASTLSDNTGELFF
DNA: TGCGCCAGCACATTGTCAGACAACACCGGGGAGCTGTTTTTT
size: many
V: TRBV5-1
D: -
J: TRBJ2-2

CDR3: CSAATSGETPEQFF
DNA: TGCAGTGCCGCTACTAGCGGGGAGACCCCTGAGCAGTTCTTC
size: few
V: TRBV20-1
D: TRBD2
J: TRBJ2-1

CDR3: CSAIITGISGNTIYF
DNA: TGCAGTGCTATCATAACAGGGATCTCTGGAAACACCATATATTTT
size: -
V: TRBV20-1
D: -
J: TRBJ1-3

CDR3: CASSPKAGVIQYF
DNA: TGTGCCAGCAGCCCCAAGGCCGGGGTAATTCAGTACTTC
size: few
V: TRBV3-1
D: -
J: TRBJ2-4

CDR3: CASESPGQPQHF
DNA: TGTGCCAGCGAAAGCCCGGGTCAGCCCCAGCATTTT
size: few
V: TRBV6-2/TRBV6-3
D: -
J: TRBJ1-5

CDR3: CASSMSDPKNIQYF
DNA: TGTGCCAGCAGCATGTCTGATCCAAAAAACATTCAGTACTTC
size: -
V: TRBV5-5
D: -
J: TRBJ2-4

CDR3: CSAIVAGGPDTQYF
DNA: TGCAGTGCTATCGTAGCGGGGGGGCCAGATACGCAGTATTTT
size: -
V: TRBV20-1
D: TRBD2
J: TRBJ2-3

CDR3: CASSFFGGRAGELFF
DNA: TGTGCCAGCAGTTTTTTTGGGGGGCGCGCCGGGGAGCTGTTTTTT
size: -
V: TRBV12-3/TRBV12-4
D: -
J: TRBJ2-2

CDR3: CASHEGAGGRSEAFF
DNA: TGTGCCAGCCATGAGGGGGCTGGGGGACGATCTGAAGCTTTCTTT
size: few
V: TRBV7-2
D: TRBD1
J: TRBJ1-1

CDR3: CASSSPFSGSWFSEQFF
DNA: TGCGCCAGCAGTTCCCCCTTTAGCGGGAGTTGGTTTAGTGAGCAGTTCTTC
size: few
V: TRBV5-1
D: TRBD2
J: TRBJ2-1

CDR3: CSARDEVGGIYGYTF
DNA: TGCAGTGCTAGAGATGAGGTTGGGGGGATATATGGCTACACCTTC
size: few
V: TRBV20-1
D: -
J: TRBJ1-2

CDR3: CSARDVGAYNSPLHF
DNA: TGCAGTGCTAGAGATGTGGGGGCTTATAATTCACCCCTCCACTTT
size: few
V: TRBV20-1
D: -
J: TRBJ1-6

CDR3: CASRRLSSNEQFF
DNA: TGTGCCAGCAGACGTCTGAGTTCCAATGAGCAGTTCTTC
size: -
V: TRBV11-2
D: -
J: TRBJ2-1

CDR3: CASRPSGSSFEQYF
DNA: TGTGCCAGCAGACCGAGCGGGAGTTCTTTCGAGCAGTACTTC
size: -
V: TRBV12-3/TRBV12-4
D: TRBD2
J: TRBJ2-7

CDR3: CASSNAASGRGEQFF
DNA: TGTGCCAGCAGTAACGCGGCTAGCGGGAGAGGTGAGCAGTTCTTC
size: many
V: TRBV6-2/TRBV6-3
D: TRBD2
J: TRBJ2-1

CDR3: CATSPTPGISPLHF
DNA: TGTGCCACCAGTCCGACCCCGGGCATCTCACCCCTCCACTTT
size: -
V: TRBV24-1
D: -
J: TRBJ1-6

CDR3: CASSQETKGAGTDTQYF
DNA: TGTGCCAGCAGCCAAGAAACTAAGGGGGCAGGAACAGATACGCAGTATTTT
size: few
V: TRBV4-2
D: TRBD1
J: TRBJ2-3

CDR3: CASRPGQTHVAQFF
DNA: TGTGCCAGCAGGCCGGGACAGACCCACGTCGCGCAGTTCTTC
size: -
V: TRBV12-3/TRBV12-4
D: TRBD1
J: TRBJ2-1

CDR3: CASSNGLAIYNEQFF
DNA: TGTGCCAGCAGCAACGGACTAGCCATCTACAATGAGCAGTTCTTC
size: -
V: TRBV13
D: TRBD2
J: TRBJ2-1

CDR3: CAARGWETNTEAFF
DNA: TGTGCCGCGAGAGGTTGGGAAACGAACACTGAAGCTTTCTTT
size: few
V: TRBV10-3
D: -
J: TRBJ1-1

CDR3: CASSDLNRGHNYGYTF
DNA: TGTGCCAGCAGCGACCTTAACAGGGGGCATAACTATGGCTACACCTTC
size: -
V: TRBV6-1
D: TRBD1
J: TRBJ1-2

CDR3: CASSVQGINQPQHF
DNA: TGTGCCAGCAGTGTCCAGGGGATAAATCAGCCCCAGCATTTT
size: few
V: TRBV12-3/TRBV12-4
D: -
J: TRBJ1-5

CDR3: CASRTRTEAFF
DNA: TGTGCCAGCAGGACCCGGACTGAAGCTTTCTTT
size: many
V: TRBV12-3/TRBV12-4
D: -
J: TRBJ1-1

CDR3: CASSFQRTDLVYEQYF
DNA: TGTGCCAGCAGCTTTCAACGAACGGACCTTGTCTACGAGCAGTACTTC
size: -
V: TRBV7-8
D: -
J: TRBJ2-7

CDR3: CAISDAPGGLGTEAFF
DNA: TGTGCCATCAGTGATGCGCCCGGGGGGTTGGGCACTGAAGCTTTCTTT
size: few
V: TRBV10-3
D: -
J: TRBJ1-1

CDR3: CASSYSGLAGAKETQYF
DNA: TGTGCCAGCAGTTACTCAGGACTAGCGGGAGCAAAGGAGACCCAGTACTTC
size: few
V: TRBV6-5
D: TRBD2
J: TRBJ2-5

CDR3: CSARVGLAAETQYF
DNA: TGCAGTGCTAGGGTGGGACTAGCGGCAGAGACCCAGTACTTC
size: -
V: TRBV20-1
D: TRBD2
J: TRBJ2-5

CDR3: CASSGDRIYEQYF
DNA: TGTGCCAGCAGTGGCGACAGGATCTACGAGCAGTACTTC
size: -
V: TRBV2
D: -
J: TRBJ2-7

CDR3: CASSVGLSGADTQYF
DNA: TGTGCCAGCAGTGTGGGACTTAGCGGCGCAGATACGCAGTATTTT
size: -
V: TRBV2
D: -
J: TRBJ2-3

CDR3: CATAGGGREQYF
DNA: TGTGCCACCGCCGGGGGAGGTAGGGAGCAGTACTTC
size: -
V: TRBV10-3
D: -
J: TRBJ2-7

CDR3: CASSLLAGTNTGELFF
DNA: TGTGCCAGCAGCCTACTAGCGGGGACTAACACCGGGGAGCTGTTTTTT
size: few
V: TRBV6-1
D: TRBD2
J: TRBJ2-2

CDR3: CSARVGPWRETQYF
DNA: TGCAGTGCTAGAGTGGGTCCGTGGAGAGAGACCCAGTACTTC
size: -
V: TRBV20-1
D: -
J: TRBJ2-5

CDR3: CASSLWVAGYNEQFF
DNA: TGTGCCAGCAGCCTGTGGGTAGCGGGATACAATGAGCAGTTCTTC
size: -
V: TRBV14
D: TRBD2
J: TRBJ2-1

CDR3: CASSPEGSMLDTQYF
DNA: TGCGCCAGCAGCCCAGAGGGTTCGATGTTAGATACGCAGTATTTT
size: few
V: TRBV5-1
D: -
J: TRBJ2-3

CDR3: CASSLIHRGLNTEAFF
DNA: TGTGCCAGCAGCTTAATTCACAGGGGGCTGAACACTGAAGCTTTCTTT
size: few
V: TRBV5-8
D: TRBD1
J: TRBJ1-1

CDR3: CATSRDRRSSYEQYF
DNA: TGTGCCACCAGCAGAGATCGCAGAAGCTCCTACGAGCAGTACTTC
size: -
V: TRBV15
D: -
J: TRBJ2-7

CDR3: CASSPRTGNVYEQYF
DNA: TGTGCCAGCAGCCCACGGACAGGGAACGTCTACGAGCAGTACTTC
size: -
V: TRBV9
D: TRBD1
J: TRBJ2-7

CDR3: CASSLGQQETQYF
DNA: TGCGCCAGCAGCTTGGGACAGCAAGAGACCCAGTACTTC
size: many
V: TRBV5-1
D: -
J: TRBJ2-5

CDR3: CASSHDQPQHF
DNA: TGTGCCAGCAGCCATGATCAGCCCCAGCATTTT
size: few
V: TRBV6-1
D: -
J: TRBJ1-5

CDR3: CASSESNTGITAAFF
DNA: TGCGCCAGCAGTGAGTCTAATACAGGAATCACGGCTGCTTTCTTT
size: -
V: TRBV10-1
D: -
J: TRBJ1-1

CDR3: CASSTLAGKNGEQFF
DNA: TGTGCCAGCAGCACACTAGCGGGGAAAAACGGGGAGCAGTTCTTC
size: -
V: TRBV7-8
D: TRBD2
J: TRBJ2-1

CDR3: CAITGGRTGELFF
DNA: TGTGCCATCACAGGGGGTCGCACCGGGGAGCTGTTTTTT
size: -
V: TRBV10-3
D: TRBD1
J: TRBJ2-2

CDR3: CASGEESGANVLTF
DNA: TGCGCCAGCGGGGAGGAATCTGGGGCCAACGTCCTGACTTTC
size: -
V: TRBV5-1
D: -
J: TRBJ2-6

CDR3: CSARQNLENEQFF
DNA: TGCAGTGCTAGACAGAATCTAGAGAATGAGCAGTTCTTC
size: few
V: TRBV20-1
D: -
J: TRBJ2-1

CDR3: CAWSPGTKRSYEQYF
DNA: TGTGCCTGGAGTCCCGGGACAAAGAGGTCCTACGAGCAGTACTTC
size: few
V: TRBV30
D: -
J: TRBJ2-7

CDR3: CAITHQATIGSYNEQFF
DNA: TGTGCCATCACCCATCAGGCGACCATCGGCTCCTACAATGAGCAGTTCTTC
size: few
V: TRBV10-3
D: -
J: TRBJ2-1

CDR3: CASRYRVNYGYTF
DNA: TGTGCCAGCAGGTACAGGGTTAACTATGGCTACACCTTC
size: -
V: TRBV12-3/TRBV12-4
D: -
J: TRBJ1-2

CDR3: CSAITLEQFF
DNA: TGCAGTGCTATCACCCTTGAGCAGTTCTTC
size: few
V: TRBV20-1
D: -
J: TRBJ2-1

CDR3: CASSSLGLSYEQYF
DNA: TGTGCCAGCAGCTCCTTGGGCCTCTCCTACGAGCAGTACTTC
size: few
V: TRBV5-6
D: -
J: TRBJ2-7

CDR3: CASSLAGGIETQYF
DNA: TGTGCCAGCAGCCTCGCGGGGGGGATCGAGACCCAGTACTTC
size: -
V: TRBV7-3
D: TRBD2
J: TRBJ2-5

CDR3: CASSRLGGVGANVLTF
DNA: TGTGCCAGCAGTCGTCTGGGGGGGGTGGGGGCCAACGTCCTGACTTTC
size: -
V: TRBV27
D: TRBD2
J: TRBJ2-6

CDR3: CASSLVVGRGYNEQFF
DNA: TGCGCCAGCAGCTTGGTTGTCGGGAGGGGCTACAATGAGCAGTTCTTC
size: -
V: TRBV5-1
D: TRBD2
J: TRBJ2-1